The TCR beta chain under discussion was sequenced for a study of technical replicates of blood from a few donors. Measured with immunoSEQ multiplex PCR; TCRdb has only the in-frame clones, and not every one. The sample has around 76,000 clones, approximately 96% seen once. The germline V gene encodes CDR1 SGDLS and CDR2 YYNGEE. V shed 0 bases and J shed 5 bases, with 11 bases lying between them. The CDR3 length is 14 residues. This receptor was taken from a human donor in good health. Sequencing was carried out using T cells isolated from PBMCs. The V and J genes are TRBV9 and TRBJ2-5; D perhaps matches TRBD2 (6 bases). In nucleotides, the CDR3 is TGTGCCAGCAGCGTAGGAGGAGGGATGGAGACCCAGTACTTC. It yields the protein CASSVGGGMETQYF. Drawing the rest from reference TRBV9 and TRBJ2-5, the complete variable domain is DSGVTQTPKHLITATGQRVTLRCSPRSGDLSVYWYQQSLDQGLQFLIQYYNGEERAKGNILERFSAQQFPDLHSELNLSSLELGDSALYFCASSVGGGMETQYFGPGTRLLVL.